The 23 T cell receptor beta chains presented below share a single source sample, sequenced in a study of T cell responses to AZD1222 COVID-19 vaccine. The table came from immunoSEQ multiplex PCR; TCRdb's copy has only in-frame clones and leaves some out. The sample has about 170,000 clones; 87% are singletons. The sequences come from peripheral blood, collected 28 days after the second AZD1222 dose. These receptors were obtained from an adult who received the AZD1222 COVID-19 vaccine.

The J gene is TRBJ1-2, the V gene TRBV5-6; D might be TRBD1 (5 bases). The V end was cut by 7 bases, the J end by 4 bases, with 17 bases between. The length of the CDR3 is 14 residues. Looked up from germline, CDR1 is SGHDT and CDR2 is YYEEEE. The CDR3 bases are TGTGCCAGCCGAGAAAGGGGCCGTACCTATGGCTACACCTTC. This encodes CASRERGRTYGYTF.

The CDR3: CASSQVGPYGYTF. In DNA, the CDR3 is TGCGCCAGCAGCCAAGTAGGACCCTATGGCTACACCTTC. The chain links TRBV4-1 to TRBJ1-2; no clear D. The CDR3 covers 13 residues. V was trimmed by 1 base and J by 4 bases, leaving 7 bases between them. Germline assignment: CDR1 MGHRA and CDR2 YSYEKL.

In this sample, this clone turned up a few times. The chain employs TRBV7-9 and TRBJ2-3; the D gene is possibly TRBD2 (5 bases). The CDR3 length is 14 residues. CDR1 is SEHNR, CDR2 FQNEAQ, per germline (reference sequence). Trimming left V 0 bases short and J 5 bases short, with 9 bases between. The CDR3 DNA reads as TGTGCCAGCAGCTTAGCGGAGGCGGGAGATACGCAGTATTTT. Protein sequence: CASSLAEAGDTQYF.

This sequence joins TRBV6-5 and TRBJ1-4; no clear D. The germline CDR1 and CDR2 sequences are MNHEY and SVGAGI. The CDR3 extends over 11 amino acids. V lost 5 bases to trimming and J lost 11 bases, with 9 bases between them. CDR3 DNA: TGTGCCAGCAGTCTGGGTGGGAAACTGTTTTTT. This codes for CASSLGGKLFF.

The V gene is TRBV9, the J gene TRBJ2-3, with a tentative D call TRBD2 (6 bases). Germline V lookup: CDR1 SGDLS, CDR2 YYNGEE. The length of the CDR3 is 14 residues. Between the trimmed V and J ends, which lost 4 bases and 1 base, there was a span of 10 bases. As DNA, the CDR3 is TGTGCCAGCAGCCCGGAGGGACGCACAGATACGCAGTATTTT. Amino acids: CASSPEGRTDTQYF.

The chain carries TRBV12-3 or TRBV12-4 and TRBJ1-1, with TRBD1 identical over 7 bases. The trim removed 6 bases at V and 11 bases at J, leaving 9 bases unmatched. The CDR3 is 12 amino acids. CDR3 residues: CASSHRGLFAFF. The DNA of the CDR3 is TGTGCCAGCAGCCACAGGGGATTGTTTGCTTTCTTT.

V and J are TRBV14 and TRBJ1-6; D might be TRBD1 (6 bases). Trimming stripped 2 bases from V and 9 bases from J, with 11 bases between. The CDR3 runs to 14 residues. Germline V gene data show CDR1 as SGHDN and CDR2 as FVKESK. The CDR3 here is CASSQNVRGSPLHF. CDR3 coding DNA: TGTGCCAGCAGCCAAAACGTCAGGGGTTCACCCCTCCACTTT.

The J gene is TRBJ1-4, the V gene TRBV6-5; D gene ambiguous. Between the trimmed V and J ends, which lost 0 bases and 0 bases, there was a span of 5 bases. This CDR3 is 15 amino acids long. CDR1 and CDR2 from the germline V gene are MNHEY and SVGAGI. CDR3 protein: CASSYSGATNEKLFF. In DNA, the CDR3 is TGTGCCAGCAGTTACTCGGGCGCAACTAATGAAAAACTGTTTTTT.

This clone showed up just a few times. This CDR3 reads CASNLGQGLNEQYF. In DNA, the CDR3 is TGTGCCAGCAACCTGGGACAGGGACTTAACGAGCAGTACTTC. The chain recombines TRBV11-2 with TRBJ2-7, with 9 bases matching TRBD1. This CDR3 spans 14 amino acids. The germline gives CDR1 SGHAT, CDR2 FQNNGV. The V and J ends lost 7 bases and 5 bases, in that order; junction bases with no gene match: 9. The variable domain in full, completed from reference TRBV11-2 and TRBJ2-7, reads EAGVAQSPRYKIIEKRQSVAFWCNPISGHATLYWYQQILGQGPKLLIQFQNNGVVDDSQLPKDRFSAERLKGVDSTLKIQPAKLEDSAVYLCASNLGQGLNEQYFGPGTRLTVT.

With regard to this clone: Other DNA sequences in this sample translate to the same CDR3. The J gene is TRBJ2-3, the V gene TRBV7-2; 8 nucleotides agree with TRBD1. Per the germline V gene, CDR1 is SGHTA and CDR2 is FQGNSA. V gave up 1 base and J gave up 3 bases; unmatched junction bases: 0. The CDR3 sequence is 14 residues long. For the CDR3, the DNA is TGTGCCAGCAGCTTAGACAGGGGGACAGATACGCAGTATTTT. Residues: CASSLDRGTDTQYF.

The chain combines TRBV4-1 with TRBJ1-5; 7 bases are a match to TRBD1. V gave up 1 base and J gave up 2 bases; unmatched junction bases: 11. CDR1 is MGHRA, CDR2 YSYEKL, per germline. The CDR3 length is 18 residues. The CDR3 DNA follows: TGCGCCAGCAGCCAAGTTTTCCGTGTTAGGGGGCGCAATCAGCCCCAGCATTTT. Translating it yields CASSQVFRVRGRNQPQHF.

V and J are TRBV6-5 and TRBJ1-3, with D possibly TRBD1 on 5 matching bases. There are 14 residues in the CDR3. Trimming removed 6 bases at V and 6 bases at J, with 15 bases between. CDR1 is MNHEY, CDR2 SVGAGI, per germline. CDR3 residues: CASSSPRAENTIYF. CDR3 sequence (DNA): TGTGCCAGCAGCTCCCCCAGGGCTGAAAACACCATATATTTT.

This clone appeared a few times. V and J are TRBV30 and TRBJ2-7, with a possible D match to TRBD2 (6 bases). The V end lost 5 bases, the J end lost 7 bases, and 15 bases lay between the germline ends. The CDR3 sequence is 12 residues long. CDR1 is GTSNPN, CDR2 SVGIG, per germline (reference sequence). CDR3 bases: TGTGCCTGGCATCGGGGGACGGGAGAGCAGTACTTC. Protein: CAWHRGTGEQYF.

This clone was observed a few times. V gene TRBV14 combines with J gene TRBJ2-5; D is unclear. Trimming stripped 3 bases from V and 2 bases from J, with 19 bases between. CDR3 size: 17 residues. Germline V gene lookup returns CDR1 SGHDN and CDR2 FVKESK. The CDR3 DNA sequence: TGTGCCAGCAGCCATGCTGAGAGGATGGGATTACAAGAGACCCAGTACTTC. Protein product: CASSHAERMGLQETQYF.

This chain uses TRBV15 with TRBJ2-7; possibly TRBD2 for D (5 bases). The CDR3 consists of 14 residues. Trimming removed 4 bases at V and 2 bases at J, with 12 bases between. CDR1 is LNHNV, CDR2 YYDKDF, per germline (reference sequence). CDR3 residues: CATSKEDGAYEQYF. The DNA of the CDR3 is TGTGCCACCAGCAAGGAGGACGGAGCCTACGAGCAGTACTTC. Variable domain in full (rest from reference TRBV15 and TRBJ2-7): DAMVIQNPRYQVTQFGKPVTLSCSQTLNHNVMYWYQQKSSQAPKLLFHYYDKDFNNEADTPDNFQSRRPNTSFCFLDIRSPGLGDTAMYLCATSKEDGAYEQYFGPGTRLTVT.

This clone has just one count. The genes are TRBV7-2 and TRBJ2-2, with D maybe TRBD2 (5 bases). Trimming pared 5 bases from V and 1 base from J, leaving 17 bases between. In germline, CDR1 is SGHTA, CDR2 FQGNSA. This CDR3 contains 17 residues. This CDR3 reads CASSPRISAGNTGELFF. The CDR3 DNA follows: TGTGCCAGCAGCCCTCGTATCTCTGCGGGGAACACCGGGGAGCTGTTTTTT.

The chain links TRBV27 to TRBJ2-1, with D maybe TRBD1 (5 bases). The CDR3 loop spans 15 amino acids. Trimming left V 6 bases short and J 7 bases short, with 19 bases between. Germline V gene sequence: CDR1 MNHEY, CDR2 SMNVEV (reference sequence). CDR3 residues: CASRTVALGGNEQFF. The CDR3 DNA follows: TGTGCCAGCAGGACAGTGGCCCTCGGTGGGAATGAGCAGTTCTTC.

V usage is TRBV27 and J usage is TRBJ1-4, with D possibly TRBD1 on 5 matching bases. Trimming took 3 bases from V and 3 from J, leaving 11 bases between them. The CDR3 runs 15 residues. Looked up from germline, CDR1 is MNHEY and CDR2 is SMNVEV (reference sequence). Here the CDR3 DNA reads TGTGCCAGCAGTTTTACAGGTTGGGCTAATGAAAAACTGTTTTTT. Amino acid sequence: CASSFTGWANEKLFF. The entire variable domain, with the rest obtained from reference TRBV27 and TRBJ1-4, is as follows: EAQVTQNPRYLITVTGKKLTVTCSQNMNHEYMSWYRQDPGLGLRQIYYSMNVEVTDKGDVPEGYKVSRKEKRNFPLILESPSPNQTSLYFCASSFTGWANEKLFFGSGTQLSVL.

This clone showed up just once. The CDR3 reads CASSGGGATSYTF. CDR3 coding DNA: TGTGCCAGCAGTGGGGGAGGAGCGACATCCTACACCTTC. V is TRBV12-3 or TRBV12-4 and J is TRBJ1-2, with a weak D call TRBD1 (5 bases). The V gene lost 5 bases and the J gene lost 10 bases, with 17 bases spanning the gap. The CDR3 is 13 residues long.

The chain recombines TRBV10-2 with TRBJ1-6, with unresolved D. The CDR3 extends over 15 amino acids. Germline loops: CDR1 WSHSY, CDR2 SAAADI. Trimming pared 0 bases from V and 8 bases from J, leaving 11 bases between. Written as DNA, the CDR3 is TGCGCCAGCAGTGAGTCAGGGTCAGGTGATTCACCCCTCCACTTT. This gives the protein CASSESGSGDSPLHF.

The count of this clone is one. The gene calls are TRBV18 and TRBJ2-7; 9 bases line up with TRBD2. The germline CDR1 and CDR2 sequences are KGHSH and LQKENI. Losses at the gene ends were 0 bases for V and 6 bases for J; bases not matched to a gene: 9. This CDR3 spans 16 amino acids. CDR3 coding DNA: TGTGCCAGCTCACCACCGGGGGCGGGAGGGCTTGGCGAGCAGTACTTC. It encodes CASSPPGAGGLGEQYF. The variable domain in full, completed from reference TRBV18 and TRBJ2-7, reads NAGVMQNPRHLVRRRGQEARLRCSPMKGHSHVYWYRQLPEEGLKFMVYLQKENIIDESGMPKERFSAEFPKEGPSILRIQQVVRGDSAAYFCASSPPGAGGLGEQYFGPGTRLTVT.

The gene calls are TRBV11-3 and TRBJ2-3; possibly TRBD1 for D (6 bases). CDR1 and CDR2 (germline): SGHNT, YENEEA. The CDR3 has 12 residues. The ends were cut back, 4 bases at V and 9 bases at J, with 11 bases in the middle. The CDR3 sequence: CASSSTQGTQYF. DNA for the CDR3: TGTGCCAGCAGCTCAACCCAGGGGACGCAGTATTTT. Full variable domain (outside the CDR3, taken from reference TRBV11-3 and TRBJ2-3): EAGVVQSPRYKIIEKKQPVAFWCNPISGHNTLYWYLQNLGQGPELLIRYENEEAVDDSQLPKDRFSAERLKGVDSTLKIQPAELGDSAVYLCASSSTQGTQYFGPGTRLTVL.

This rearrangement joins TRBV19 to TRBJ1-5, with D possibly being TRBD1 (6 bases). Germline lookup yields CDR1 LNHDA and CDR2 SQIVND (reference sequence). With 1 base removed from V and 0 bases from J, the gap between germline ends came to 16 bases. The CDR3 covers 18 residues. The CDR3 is CASSIGQLGGYSNQPQHF. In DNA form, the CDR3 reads TGTGCCAGTAGTATAGGACAGCTTGGGGGCTATAGCAATCAGCCCCAGCATTTT.